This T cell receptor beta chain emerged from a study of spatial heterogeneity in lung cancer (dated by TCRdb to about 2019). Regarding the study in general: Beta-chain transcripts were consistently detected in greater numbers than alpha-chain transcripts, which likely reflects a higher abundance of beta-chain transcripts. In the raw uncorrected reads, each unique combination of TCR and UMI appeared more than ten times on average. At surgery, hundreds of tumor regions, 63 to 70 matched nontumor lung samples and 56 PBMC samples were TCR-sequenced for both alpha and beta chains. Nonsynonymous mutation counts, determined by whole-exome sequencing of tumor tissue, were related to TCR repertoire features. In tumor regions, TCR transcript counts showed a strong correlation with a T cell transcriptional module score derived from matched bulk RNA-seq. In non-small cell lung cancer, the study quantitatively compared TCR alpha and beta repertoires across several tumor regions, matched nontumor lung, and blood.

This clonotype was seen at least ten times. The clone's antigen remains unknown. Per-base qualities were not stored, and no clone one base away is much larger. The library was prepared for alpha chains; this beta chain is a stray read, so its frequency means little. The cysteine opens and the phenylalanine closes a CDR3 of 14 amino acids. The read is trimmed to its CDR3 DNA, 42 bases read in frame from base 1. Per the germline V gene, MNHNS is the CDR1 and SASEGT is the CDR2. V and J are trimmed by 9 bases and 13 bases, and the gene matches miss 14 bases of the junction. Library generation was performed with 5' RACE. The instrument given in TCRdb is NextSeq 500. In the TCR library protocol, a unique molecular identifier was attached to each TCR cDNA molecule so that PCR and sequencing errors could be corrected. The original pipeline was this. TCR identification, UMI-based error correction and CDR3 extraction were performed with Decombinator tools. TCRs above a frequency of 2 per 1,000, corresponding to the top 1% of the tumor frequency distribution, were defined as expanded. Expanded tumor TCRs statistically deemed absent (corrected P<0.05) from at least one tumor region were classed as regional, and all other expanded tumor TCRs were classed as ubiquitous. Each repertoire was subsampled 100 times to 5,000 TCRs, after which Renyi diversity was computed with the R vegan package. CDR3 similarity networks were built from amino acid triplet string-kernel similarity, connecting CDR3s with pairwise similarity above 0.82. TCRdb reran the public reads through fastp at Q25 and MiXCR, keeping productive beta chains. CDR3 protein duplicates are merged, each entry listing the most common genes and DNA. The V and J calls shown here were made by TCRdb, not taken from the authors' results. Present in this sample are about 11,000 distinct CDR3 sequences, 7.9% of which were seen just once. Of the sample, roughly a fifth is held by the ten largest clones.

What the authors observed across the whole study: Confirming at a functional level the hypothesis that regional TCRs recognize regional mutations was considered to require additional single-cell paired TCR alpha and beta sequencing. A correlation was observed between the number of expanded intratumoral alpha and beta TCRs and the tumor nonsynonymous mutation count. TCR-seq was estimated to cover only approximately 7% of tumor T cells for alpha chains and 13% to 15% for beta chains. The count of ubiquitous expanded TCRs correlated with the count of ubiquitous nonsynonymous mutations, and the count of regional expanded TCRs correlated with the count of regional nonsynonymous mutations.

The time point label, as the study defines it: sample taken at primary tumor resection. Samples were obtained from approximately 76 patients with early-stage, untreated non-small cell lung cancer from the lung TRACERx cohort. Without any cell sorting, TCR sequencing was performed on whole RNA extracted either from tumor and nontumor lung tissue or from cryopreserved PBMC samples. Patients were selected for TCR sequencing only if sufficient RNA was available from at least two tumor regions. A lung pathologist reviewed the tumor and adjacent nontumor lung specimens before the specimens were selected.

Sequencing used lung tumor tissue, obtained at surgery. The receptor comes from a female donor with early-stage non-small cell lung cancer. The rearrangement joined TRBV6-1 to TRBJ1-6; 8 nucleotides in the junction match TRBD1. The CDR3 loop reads CASIRTGKELPLHF. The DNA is TGTGCCAGTATTCGGACAGGGAAGGAGTTGCCCCTCCACTTT.